These T cell receptor beta chains were read from a single sample in a study of cytomegalovirus exposure and HLA in healthy donors. Sequencing was performed with immunoSEQ multiplex PCR; in TCRdb, only in-frame clones are kept and a portion is missing. The sample yields some 120,000 clones, 80% seen once. The sample comprised PBMCs. The origin of the receptors is a human donor in good health. Both conserved end residues are part of each CDR3. Fields, in order: D gene, clone size, V gene, J gene, CDR3 DNA, CDR3 protein. A D gene is named only where the DNA matches it firmly. Not all rows give a size; the values are once, few, many and, for expanded clones, a class.

TRBD1	.	TRBV10-3	TRBJ1-1	TGTGCCATCAGAGGACAGGGGAGGAACACTGAAGCTTTCTTT	CAIRGQGRNTEAFF
.	.	TRBV6-6	TRBJ2-7	TGTGCCAGCAGTTACGGGGGGGCGCACCCGTACTTC	CASSYGGAHPYF
.	.	TRBV7-4	TRBJ1-1	TGTGCCAGCACCTTGCCCATGGGACACGGTTTTTGGAACACTGAAGCTTTCTTT	CASTLPMGHGFWNTEAFF
TRBD2	.	TRBV9	TRBJ2-5	TGTGCCAGCAGCGTAGCCCCTAGCGGGGGGGGCAACCAAGAGACCCAGTACTTC	CASSVAPSGGGNQETQYF
.	.	TRBV2	TRBJ2-4	TGTGCCAGCACCCAGGGCTCGAGGAGAGCCAAAAACATTCAGTACTTC	CASTQGSRRAKNIQYF
TRBD1	.	TRBV18	TRBJ1-5	TGTGCCAGCTCACCGGGACAGGGTGGTCAGCCCCAGCATTTT	CASSPGQGGQPQHF
TRBD2	.	TRBV11-2	TRBJ2-1	TGTGCCAGCAGCTTAGTTCTAGCGGGGGGCAATGAGCAGTTCTTC	CASSLVLAGGNEQFF
TRBD1	.	TRBV6-5	TRBJ1-2	TGTGCCAGCAGACCGGGGACAGAACTTAACTATGGCTACACCTTC	CASRPGTELNYGYTF
.	.	TRBV5-1	TRBJ1-5	TGCGCCAGCAGCCCCCAGGGTGGTAGAGATCAGCCCCAGCATTTT	CASSPQGGRDQPQHF
TRBD1	.	TRBV6-1	TRBJ2-1	TGTGCCAGCAGTGCCCTCCCGGGACAGGGTATCAATGAGCAGTTCTTC	CASSALPGQGINEQFF
.	.	TRBV5-4	TRBJ1-4	TGTGCCAGCAGCCCCGGGACTTTAACTAATGAAAAACTGTTTTTT	CASSPGTLTNEKLFF
.	.	TRBV28	TRBJ1-2	TGTGCCAGCACCCTGGGCAGGGTGGGCTATGGCTACACCTTC	CASTLGRVGYGYTF
.	few	TRBV5-1	TRBJ1-1	TGCGCCAGCAGCAATGCGCGGACTGAAGCTTTCTTT	CASSNARTEAFF
.	.	TRBV5-1	TRBJ2-7	TGCGCCAGCAGCTTGGGTACAGGGAACAACGAGCAGTACTTC	CASSLGTGNNEQYF
.	.	TRBV10-1	TRBJ2-7	TGCGCCAGCAGTCAGGGGTTGGGCAACGAGCAGTACTTC	CASSQGLGNEQYF
.	few	TRBV15	TRBJ2-5	TGTGCCACCAGCAGAGAGGGACTGCAAGAGACCCAGTACTTC	CATSREGLQETQYF
.	.	TRBV6-5	TRBJ1-2	TGTGCCAGCAGTTACGCATGGGGAGAGTCAGGCGGCTACACCTTC	CASSYAWGESGGYTF
.	.	TRBV30	TRBJ2-7	TGTGCCTCCACCTCACTTGCCTACGAGCAGTACTTC	CASTSLAYEQYF
TRBD1	.	TRBV11-2	TRBJ1-2	TGTGCCAGCAGCAACTTGACAGGGCCGTACACCTTC	CASSNLTGPYTF
TRBD1	.	TRBV7-9	TRBJ1-5	TGTGCCAGCAGCTTGGGAATGGGACAGGGGGCAGGACAGCCCCAGCATTTT	CASSLGMGQGAGQPQHF
TRBD2	.	TRBV5-8	TRBJ2-7	TGTGCCAGCAGCACTGGGGGGGTCACCCCCTACGAGCAGTACTTC	CASSTGGVTPYEQYF
TRBD1	.	TRBV4-2	TRBJ1-1	TGTGCCAGCAGCTTGTGGGGCGGGACAGGGGAAGCTTTCTTT	CASSLWGGTGEAFF
.	.	TRBV28	TRBJ1-4	TGTGCCAGCAGTCTAAACCGACAGCTTAATGAAAAACTGTTTTTT	CASSLNRQLNEKLFF
.	.	TRBV19	TRBJ1-2	TGTGCCAGTCGGACACAAAGCCGATATGGCTACACCTTC	CASRTQSRYGYTF
.	.	TRBV2	TRBJ2-7	TGTGCCAGCACAGAGCAGGGTTTCTTCCCCTACGAGCAGTACTTC	CASTEQGFFPYEQYF
.	.	TRBV7-9	TRBJ1-3	TGTGCCAGCAGCCCCCTGCGGGGGGCAGGTGGAAACACCATATATTTT	CASSPLRGAGGNTIYF
.	.	TRBV5-1	TRBJ2-4	TGCGCCAGCTGCGATAGGGACTTAGGCAAAAACATTCAGTACTTC	CASCDRDLGKNIQYF
TRBD1	.	TRBV28	TRBJ1-5	TGTGCCAGCGACATCAGGGGGCAAGTGTTCGTTCAGCCCCAGCATTTT	CASDIRGQVFVQPQHF
.	.	TRBV4-3	TRBJ1-1	TGCGCCAGCAGGGGCCCGCTGATGAACACTGAAGCTTTCTTT	CASRGPLMNTEAFF
TRBD1	.	TRBV5-1	TRBJ2-2	TGCGCCAGCTCGGAAGGGGGCCTGAACACCGGGGAGCTGTTTTTT	CASSEGGLNTGELFF
.	.	TRBV7-9	TRBJ2-1	TGTGCCAGCAGCTTAGTATCCTACAATGAGCAGTTCTTC	CASSLVSYNEQFF
.	few	TRBV27	TRBJ1-1	TGTGCCAGCAGTATACACAGGGATACTGAAGCTTTCTTT	CASSIHRDTEAFF
TRBD1	.	TRBV28	TRBJ1-1	TGTGCCAGCAGCCCGGACAGGAAACGGGGGACTGAAGCTTTCTTT	CASSPDRKRGTEAFF
.	.	TRBV27	TRBJ2-7	TGTGCCAGCAGTTTAGGGGGCAACCTTTTCTACGAGCAGTACTTC	CASSLGGNLFYEQYF
TRBD1	.	TRBV4-1	TRBJ1-2	TGCGCCAGCAGCCCGACAGGGGCCAAAAAGAACTATGGCTACACCTTC	CASSPTGAKKNYGYTF
.	.	TRBV25-1	TRBJ1-1	TGTGCCAGCGACGGGGGGTTTCTCGGTACGGCTGAAGCTTTCTTT	CASDGGFLGTAEAFF
.	.	TRBV4-2	TRBJ2-7	TGTGCCAGCAGCCAAGGGACCTTCCGGGGCTCCTACGAGCAGTACTTC	CASSQGTFRGSYEQYF
TRBD1	.	TRBV4-1	TRBJ1-1	TGCGCCAGCAGCCGAACAGGGGGCCCGGGGGTTGAAGCTTTCTTT	CASSRTGGPGVEAFF
.	.	TRBV16	TRBJ1-2	TGTGCCAGCAGCCGGGCGACAGGCAGCTATGGCTACACCTTC	CASSRATGSYGYTF
.	.	TRBV7-8	TRBJ2-3	TGTGCCAGCAGCTTAGACGGTAACCCTAGCACAGATACGCAGTATTTT	CASSLDGNPSTDTQYF
.	.	TRBV5-4	TRBJ2-3	TGTGCCAGCAGCTTGAGTAGCGGAAGCACAGATACGCAGTATTTT	CASSLSSGSTDTQYF
.	once	TRBV29-1	TRBJ2-7	TGCAGCGTTTGTACACAGGGTTACGAGCAGTACTTC	CSVCTQGYEQYF
.	.	TRBV27	TRBJ1-2	TGTGCCAGCAGTTATACAGAGAACTATGGCTACACCTTC	CASSYTENYGYTF
.	.	TRBV21-1	TRBJ2-7	TGTGCCAGCAGCAAAGGGCTAGGGAGCTCCTACGAGCAGTACTTC	CASSKGLGSSYEQYF
.	.	TRBV18	TRBJ2-7	TGTGCCAGCTCGCCATCAGGGGCAACCTACGAGCAGTACTTC	CASSPSGATYEQYF
TRBD1	.	TRBV5-1	TRBJ1-6	TGCGCCAGCAGCAGCGGACAGGATGCCTATAATTCACCCCTCCACTTT	CASSSGQDAYNSPLHF
TRBD1	.	TRBV19	TRBJ2-4	TGTGCCAGTAGTATAGGGACAGGGTTGGACATTCAGTACTTC	CASSIGTGLDIQYF
.	few	TRBV6-6	TRBJ1-2	TGTGCCAGCAGTTACTCTCGGGGTATCTATGGCTACACCTTC	CASSYSRGIYGYTF
.	.	TRBV15	TRBJ1-1	TGTGCCACCAGTCTAGGCAGCCAGATCTTGAACACTGAAGCTTTCTTT	CATSLGSQILNTEAFF
.	few	TRBV2	TRBJ1-2	TGTGCCAGCAGTGAAGCGCTTCGGGGGAACAGCTATGGCTACACCTTC	CASSEALRGNSYGYTF
TRBD1	once	TRBV11-2	TRBJ1-2	TGTGCCAGCAGCCAGGGACAGGCCTTTAACTATGGCTACACCTTC	CASSQGQAFNYGYTF